The rows below give T cell receptor beta chains drawn from one sample of a study of cytomegalovirus exposure and HLA in healthy donors. Sequencing used immunoSEQ multiplex PCR; TCRdb keeps in-frame clones, though not all of them. The table counts tens of thousands of clones; roughly an eighth lies in the top ten. The sequenced material came from PBMCs. The receptors were sampled from an older woman in good health and CMV-seropositive. Both conserved end residues are part of each CDR3. D genes are given only for firm matches.

j_gene,d_gene,v_gene,CDR3nt,CDR3aa
TRBJ1-1,.,TRBV18,TGTGCCAGCTCACCAGACAAGCTTGAAGATTTCTTT,CASSPDKLEDFF
TRBJ2-5,.,TRBV9,TGTGCCAGCAGCGTAGTTCCCCTGGGACTGGAAGAGACCCAGTACTTC,CASSVVPLGLEETQYF
TRBJ1-1,.,TRBV6-1,TGTGCCAGCGTTGCGGGTCCGGGGGTTGAAGCTTTCTTT,CASVAGPGVEAFF
TRBJ1-5,TRBD1,TRBV27,TGTGCCACCTCGACAGGGGAGGGTCAGCCCCAGCATTTT,CATSTGEGQPQHF
TRBJ1-1,.,TRBV19,TGTGCCAGTAGCGCTGCGGGGGGGCTCAGGAACACTGAAGCTTTCTTT,CASSAAGGLRNTEAFF
TRBJ1-1,.,TRBV29-1,TGCAGCGTTGAACCCATAGTCACTGATGAAGCTTTCTTT,CSVEPIVTDEAFF
TRBJ2-1,TRBD2,TRBV28,TGTGCCAGCATGGGGAGCGGGGACAATGAGCAGTTCTTC,CASMGSGDNEQFF
TRBJ2-2,TRBD1,TRBV18,TGTGCCAGCTCACAGGGACAGGGCCTCGAGCTGTTTTTT,CASSQGQGLELFF
TRBJ2-7,TRBD2,TRBV18,TGTGCCAGCTCACCCGGGGGGACCACACCCCCTCAGCAGTACTTC,CASSPGGTTPPQQYF
TRBJ2-5,TRBD2,TRBV7-2,TGTGCCAGCAGCTTAGGAATAAGTGGGGGGGTTAATCAAGAGACCCAGTACTTC,CASSLGISGGVNQETQYF
TRBJ1-1,.,TRBV4-2,TGTGCCAGCAGCCAAGGCGGTGAAAACACTGAAGCTTTCTTT,CASSQGGENTEAFF
TRBJ2-2,TRBD1,TRBV5-8,TGTGCCAGCAGCTCCGGACAGGGGTTGTTCGGGGAGCTGTTTTTT,CASSSGQGLFGELFF
TRBJ2-3,TRBD2,TRBV29-1,TGCAGCGTTGGATGGCCTAGCGGGGGGTCCACAGATACGCAGTATTTT,CSVGWPSGGSTDTQYF